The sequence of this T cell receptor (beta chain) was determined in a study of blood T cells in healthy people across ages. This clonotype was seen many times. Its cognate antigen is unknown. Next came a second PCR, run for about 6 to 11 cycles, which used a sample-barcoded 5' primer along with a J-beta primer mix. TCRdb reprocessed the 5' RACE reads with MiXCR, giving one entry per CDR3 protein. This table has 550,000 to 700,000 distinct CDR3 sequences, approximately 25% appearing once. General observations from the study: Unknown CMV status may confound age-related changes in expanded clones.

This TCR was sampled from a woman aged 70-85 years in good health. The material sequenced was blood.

This CDR3 reads CASSQGQIPPETQYF. The CDR3, as DNA: TGTGCCAGCAGCCAAGGTCAGATCCCTCCGGAGACCCAGTACTTC. V and J are TRBV4-2 and TRBJ2-5, with no clear D. Germline values: CDR1 LGHNA, CDR2 YNFKEQ. The CDR3 totals 15 residues. V lost 1 base to trimming and J lost 5 bases, with 14 bases between them.